This TCR beta chain was sequenced in a study of beta chain features in type 1 diabetes. On the study more broadly: Examined across all samples were some 110 million sorted cells. The study, taken as a whole, reports: HLA effects on TCRB rearrangement stayed unresolved here. Within patients, naive, central memory and Treg TCRB repertoires seemed more similar than within healthy donors.

This clone was recorded once. Its antigen is undetermined. Other DNA sequences in this specimen translate into the identical CDR3. Reverse transcribing all isolated RNA meant expressed TCRB transcripts were sequenced. TCRdb keeps only in-frame clones here, not all; method: immunoSEQ multiplex PCR. The sample has about 260,000 clones; 68% are singletons. Naive, central memory, regulatory and stem cell-like memory cells within the CD4+ compartment were sorted using CD45RO/CCR7/CD25/CD127/CD95/CD27. The J segment lost 4 bases and the V segment lost 3 bases, leaving 2 bases of the junction unmatched. CDR1 is LNHNV and CDR2 is YYDKDF in the germline V gene (reference sequence). The CDR3 is made up of 14 amino acids.

The gene calls are TRBV15 and TRBJ2-7; TRBD1 matches 11 bases. The source material was naive CD4+ T cells from blood. The sequence was collected from a man aged 25-45 years in good health. The CDR3 bases are TGTGCCACCAGCAGGGACAGGGGGCCTTACGAGCAGTACTTC. It yields the protein CATSRDRGPYEQYF.